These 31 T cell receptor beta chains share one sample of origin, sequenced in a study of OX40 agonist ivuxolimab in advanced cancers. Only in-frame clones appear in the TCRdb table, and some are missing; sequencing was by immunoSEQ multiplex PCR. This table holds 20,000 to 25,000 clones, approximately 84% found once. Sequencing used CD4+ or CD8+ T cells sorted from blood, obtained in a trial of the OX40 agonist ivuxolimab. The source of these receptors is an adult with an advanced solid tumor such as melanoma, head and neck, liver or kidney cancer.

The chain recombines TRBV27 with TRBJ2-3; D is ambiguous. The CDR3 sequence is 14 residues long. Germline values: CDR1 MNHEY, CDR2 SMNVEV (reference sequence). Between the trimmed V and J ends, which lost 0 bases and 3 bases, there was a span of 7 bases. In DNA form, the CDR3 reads TGTGCCAGCAGTTTATCGTGGCCGACAGATACGCAGTATTTT. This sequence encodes CASSLSWPTDTQYF.

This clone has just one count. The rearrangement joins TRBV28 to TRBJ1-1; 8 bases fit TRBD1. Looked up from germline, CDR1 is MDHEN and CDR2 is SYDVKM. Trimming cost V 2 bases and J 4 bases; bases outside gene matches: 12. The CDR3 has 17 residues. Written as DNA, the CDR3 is TGTGCCAGCAGTTTACTTTTTAGGACAGGGATTGGCACTGAAGCTTTCTTT. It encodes CASSLLFRTGIGTEAFF. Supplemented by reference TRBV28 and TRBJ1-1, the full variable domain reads DVKVTQSSRYLVKRTGEKVFLECVQDMDHENMFWYRQDPGLGLRLIYFSYDVKMKEKGDIPEGYSVSREKKERFSLILESASTNQTSMYLCASSLLFRTGIGTEAFFGQGTRLTVV.

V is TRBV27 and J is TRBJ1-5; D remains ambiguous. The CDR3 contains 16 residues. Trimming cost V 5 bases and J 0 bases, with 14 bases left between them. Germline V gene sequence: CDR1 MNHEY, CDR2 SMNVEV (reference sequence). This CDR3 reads CASSPSDGDSNQPQHF. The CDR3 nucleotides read TGTGCCAGCAGTCCATCGGACGGAGATAGCAATCAGCCCCAGCATTTT.

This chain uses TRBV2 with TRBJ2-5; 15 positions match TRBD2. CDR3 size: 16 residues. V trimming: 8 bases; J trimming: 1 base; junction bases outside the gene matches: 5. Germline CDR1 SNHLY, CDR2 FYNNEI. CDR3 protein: CASPGLAGGPQETQYF. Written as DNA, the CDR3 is TGTGCCAGCCCAGGACTAGCGGGAGGGCCCCAAGAGACCCAGTACTTC.

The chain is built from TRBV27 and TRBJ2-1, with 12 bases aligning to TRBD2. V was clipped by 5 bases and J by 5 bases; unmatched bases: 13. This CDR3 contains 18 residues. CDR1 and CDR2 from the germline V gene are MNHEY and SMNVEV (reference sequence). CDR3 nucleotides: TGTGCCAGCAGTAAGTTTAGTATGGGACTAGCGGGTGACAATGAGCAGTTCTTC. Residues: CASSKFSMGLAGDNEQFF.

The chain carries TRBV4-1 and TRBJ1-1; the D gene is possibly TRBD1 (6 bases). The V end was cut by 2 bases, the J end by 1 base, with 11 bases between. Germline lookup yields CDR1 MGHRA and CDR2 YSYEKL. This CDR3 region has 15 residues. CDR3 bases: TGCGCCAGCAGCCAAAGGGGGGAAACGAACACTGAAGCTTTCTTT. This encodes CASSQRGETNTEAFF.

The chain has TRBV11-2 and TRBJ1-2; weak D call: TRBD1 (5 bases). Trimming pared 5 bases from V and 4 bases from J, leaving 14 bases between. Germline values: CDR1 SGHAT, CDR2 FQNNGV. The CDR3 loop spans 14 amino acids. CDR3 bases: TGTGCCAGCAGCCAGGGCAGCGAGGGCTATGGCTACACCTTC. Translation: CASSQGSEGYGYTF. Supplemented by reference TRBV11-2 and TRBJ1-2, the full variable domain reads EAGVAQSPRYKIIEKRQSVAFWCNPISGHATLYWYQQILGQGPKLLIQFQNNGVVDDSQLPKDRFSAERLKGVDSTLKIQPAKLEDSAVYLCASSQGSEGYGYTFGSGTRLTVV.

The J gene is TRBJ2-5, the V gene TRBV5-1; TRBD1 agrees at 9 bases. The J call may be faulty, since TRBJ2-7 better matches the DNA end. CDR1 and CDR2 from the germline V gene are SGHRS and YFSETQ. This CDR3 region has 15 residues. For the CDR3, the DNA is TGCGCCAGCAGCTCAACCGGGACAGGGCTCTACGAGCAGTACTTC. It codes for CASSSTGTGLYEQYF.

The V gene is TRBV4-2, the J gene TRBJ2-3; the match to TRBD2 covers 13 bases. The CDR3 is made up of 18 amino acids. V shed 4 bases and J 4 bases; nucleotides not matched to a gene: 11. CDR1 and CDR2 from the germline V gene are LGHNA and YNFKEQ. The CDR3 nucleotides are TGTGCCAGCAGCCCTGATACTAGCGGGAGGGCCCCGCCAGATACGCAGTATTTT. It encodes CASSPDTSGRAPPDTQYF.

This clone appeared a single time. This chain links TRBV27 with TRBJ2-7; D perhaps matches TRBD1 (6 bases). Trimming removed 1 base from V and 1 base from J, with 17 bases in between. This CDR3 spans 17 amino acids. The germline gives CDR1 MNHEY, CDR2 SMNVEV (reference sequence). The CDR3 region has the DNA TGTGCCAGCAGTTTATTCCACACAGGGTCGTCGTCCTACGAGCAGTACTTC. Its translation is CASSLFHTGSSSYEQYF.

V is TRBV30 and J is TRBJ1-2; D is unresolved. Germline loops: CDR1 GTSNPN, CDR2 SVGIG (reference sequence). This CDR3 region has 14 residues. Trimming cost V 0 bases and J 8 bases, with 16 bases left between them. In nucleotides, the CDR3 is TGTGCCTGGAGTGTACACCGTTATCTATTAGGCTACACCTTC. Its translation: CAWSVHRYLLGYTF.

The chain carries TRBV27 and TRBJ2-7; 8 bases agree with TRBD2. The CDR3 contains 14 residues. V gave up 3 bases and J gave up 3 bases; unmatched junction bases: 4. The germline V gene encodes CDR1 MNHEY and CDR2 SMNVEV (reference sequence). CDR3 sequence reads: CASSFTGGDYEQYF. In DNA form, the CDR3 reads TGTGCCAGCAGTTTTACGGGGGGGGACTACGAGCAGTACTTC.

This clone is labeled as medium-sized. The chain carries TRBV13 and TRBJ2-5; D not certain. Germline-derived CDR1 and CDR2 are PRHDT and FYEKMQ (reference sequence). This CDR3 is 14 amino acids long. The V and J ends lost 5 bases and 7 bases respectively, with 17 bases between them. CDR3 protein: CASSQTDSSSTQYF. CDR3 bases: TGTGCCAGCAGCCAAACAGACTCTTCGTCGACCCAGTACTTC.

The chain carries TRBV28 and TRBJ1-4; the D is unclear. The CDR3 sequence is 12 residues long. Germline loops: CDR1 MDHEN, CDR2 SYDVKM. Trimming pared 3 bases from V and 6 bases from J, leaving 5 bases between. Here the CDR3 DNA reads TGTGCCAGCAGTTTCGTACATGAAAAACTGTTTTTT. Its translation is CASSFVHEKLFF.

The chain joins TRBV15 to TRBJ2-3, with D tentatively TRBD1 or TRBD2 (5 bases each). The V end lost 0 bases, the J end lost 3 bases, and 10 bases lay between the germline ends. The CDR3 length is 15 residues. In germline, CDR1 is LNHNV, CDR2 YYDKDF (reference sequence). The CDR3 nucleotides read TGTGCCACCAGCAGAGAGGGGGTTTGGACAGATACGCAGTATTTT. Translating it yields CATSREGVWTDTQYF.

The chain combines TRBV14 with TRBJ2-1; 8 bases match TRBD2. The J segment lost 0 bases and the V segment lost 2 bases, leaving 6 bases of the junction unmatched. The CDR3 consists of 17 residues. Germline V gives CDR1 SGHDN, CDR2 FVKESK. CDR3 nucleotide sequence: TGTGCCAGCAGCCAATTTATAGCGGGAAGCTCCTACAATGAGCAGTTCTTC. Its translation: CASSQFIAGSSYNEQFF.

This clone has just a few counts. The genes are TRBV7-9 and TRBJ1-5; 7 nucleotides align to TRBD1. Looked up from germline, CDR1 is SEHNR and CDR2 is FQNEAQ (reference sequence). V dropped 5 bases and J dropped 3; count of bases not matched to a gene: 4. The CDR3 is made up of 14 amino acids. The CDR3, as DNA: TGTGCCAGCAGCGTGGGACAGCTCAATCAGCCCCAGCATTTT. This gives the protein CASSVGQLNQPQHF. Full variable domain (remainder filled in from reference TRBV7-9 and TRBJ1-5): DTGVSQNPRHKITKRGQNVTFRCDPISEHNRLYWYRQTLGQGPEFLTYFQNEAQLEKSRLLSDRFSAERPKGSFSTLEIQRTEQGDSAMYLCASSVGQLNQPQHFGDGTRLSIL.

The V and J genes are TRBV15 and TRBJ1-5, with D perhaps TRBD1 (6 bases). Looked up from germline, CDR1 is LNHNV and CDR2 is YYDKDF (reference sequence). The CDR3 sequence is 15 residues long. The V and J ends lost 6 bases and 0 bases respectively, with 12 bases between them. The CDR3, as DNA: TGTGCCACCAGAACGGGACAAAATAGCAATCAGCCCCAGCATTTT. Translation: CATRTGQNSNQPQHF.

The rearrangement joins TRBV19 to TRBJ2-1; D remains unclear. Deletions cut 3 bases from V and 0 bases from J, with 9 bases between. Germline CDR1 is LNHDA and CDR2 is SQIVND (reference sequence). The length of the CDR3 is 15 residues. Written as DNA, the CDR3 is TGTGCCAGTAGTATTTGGGGTAGCTCCTACAATGAGCAGTTCTTC. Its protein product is CASSIWGSSYNEQFF.

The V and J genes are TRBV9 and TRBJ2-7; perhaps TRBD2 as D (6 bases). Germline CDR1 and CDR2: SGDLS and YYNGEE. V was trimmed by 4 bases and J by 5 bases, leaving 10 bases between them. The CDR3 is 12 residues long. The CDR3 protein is CASSTGGNEQYF. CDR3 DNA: TGTGCCAGCAGCACCGGCGGGAACGAGCAGTACTTC. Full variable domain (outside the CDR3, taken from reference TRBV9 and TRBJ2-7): DSGVTQTPKHLITATGQRVTLRCSPRSGDLSVYWYQQSLDQGLQFLIQYYNGEERAKGNILERFSAQQFPDLHSELNLSSLELGDSALYFCASSTGGNEQYFGPGTRLTVT.

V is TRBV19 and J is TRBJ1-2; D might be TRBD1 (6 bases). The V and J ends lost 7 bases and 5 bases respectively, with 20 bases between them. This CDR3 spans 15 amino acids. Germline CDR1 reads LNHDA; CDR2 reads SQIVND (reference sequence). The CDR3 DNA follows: TGTGCCAGTAAGATTAGGGCAGGGGCGACTTATGGCTACACCTTC. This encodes CASKIRAGATYGYTF.

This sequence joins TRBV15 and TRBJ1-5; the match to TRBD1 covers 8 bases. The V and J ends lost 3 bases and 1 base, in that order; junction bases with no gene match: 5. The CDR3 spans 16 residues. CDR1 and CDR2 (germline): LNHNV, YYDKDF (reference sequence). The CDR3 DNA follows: TGTGCCACCAGCAGGGACAGGGTACGCAGCAATCAGCCCCAGCATTTT. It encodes CATSRDRVRSNQPQHF.

The CDR3 nucleotides read TGTGCCAGCGGCCTCAGACAGTACACTGAAGCTTTCTTT. Protein sequence: CASGLRQYTEAFF. V usage is TRBV6-5 and J usage is TRBJ1-1; the D gene is possibly TRBD1 (5 bases). The CDR3 contains 13 residues. The V and J ends lost 8 bases and 3 bases respectively, with 13 bases between them. Germline V gene lookup returns CDR1 MNHEY and CDR2 SVGAGI.

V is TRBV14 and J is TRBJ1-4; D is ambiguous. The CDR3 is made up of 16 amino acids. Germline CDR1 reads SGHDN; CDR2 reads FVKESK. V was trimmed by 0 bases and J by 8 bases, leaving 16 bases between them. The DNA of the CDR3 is TGTGCCAGCAGCCAAGACCCCTCGGCCTTGGGGGAAAAACTGTTTTTT. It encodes CASSQDPSALGEKLFF. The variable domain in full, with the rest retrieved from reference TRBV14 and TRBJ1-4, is EAGVTQFPSHSVIEKGQTVTLRCDPISGHDNLYWYRRVMGKEIKFLLHFVKESKQDESGMPNNRFLAERTGGTYSTLKVQPAELEDSGVYFCASSQDPSALGEKLFFGSGTQLSVL.

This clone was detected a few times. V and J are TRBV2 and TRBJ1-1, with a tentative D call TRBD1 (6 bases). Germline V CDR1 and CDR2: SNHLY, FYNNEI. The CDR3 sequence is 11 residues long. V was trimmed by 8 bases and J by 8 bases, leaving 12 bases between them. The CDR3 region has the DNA TGTGCCAGCCCAGGGGTACAAGAAGCTTTCTTT. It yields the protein CASPGVQEAFF.

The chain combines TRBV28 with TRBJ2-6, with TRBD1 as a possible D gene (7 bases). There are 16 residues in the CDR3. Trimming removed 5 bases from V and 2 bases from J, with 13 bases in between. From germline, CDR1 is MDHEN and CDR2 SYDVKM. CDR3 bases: TGTGCCAGCAGTGGCACAGGGGAGGCTGGGGCCAACGTCCTGACTTTC. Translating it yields CASSGTGEAGANVLTF.

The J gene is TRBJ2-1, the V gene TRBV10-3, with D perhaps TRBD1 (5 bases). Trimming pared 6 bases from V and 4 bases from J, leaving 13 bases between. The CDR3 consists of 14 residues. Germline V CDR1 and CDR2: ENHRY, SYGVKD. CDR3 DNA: TGTGCCATCAGCCCCACGACAGATTACAATGAGCAGTTCTTC. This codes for CAISPTTDYNEQFF.

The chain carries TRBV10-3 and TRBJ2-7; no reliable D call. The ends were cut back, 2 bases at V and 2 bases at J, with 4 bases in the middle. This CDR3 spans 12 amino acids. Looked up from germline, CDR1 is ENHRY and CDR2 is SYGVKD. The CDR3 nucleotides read TGTGCCATCAGTGAGCCCCCCTACGAGCAGTACTTC. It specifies CAISEPPYEQYF.

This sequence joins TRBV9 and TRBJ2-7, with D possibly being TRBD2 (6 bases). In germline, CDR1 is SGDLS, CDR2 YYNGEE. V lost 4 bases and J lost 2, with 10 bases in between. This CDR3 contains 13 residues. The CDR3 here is CASSLGLTYEQYF. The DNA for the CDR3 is TGTGCCAGCAGCTTGGGACTTACCTACGAGCAGTACTTC.

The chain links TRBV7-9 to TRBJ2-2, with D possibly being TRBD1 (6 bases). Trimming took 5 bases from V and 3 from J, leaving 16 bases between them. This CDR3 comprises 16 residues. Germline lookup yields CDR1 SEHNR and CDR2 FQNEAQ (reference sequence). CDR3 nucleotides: TGTGCCAGCAGCCCAAGCCAGGGGTTTCACACCGGGGAGCTGTTTTTT. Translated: CASSPSQGFHTGELFF.

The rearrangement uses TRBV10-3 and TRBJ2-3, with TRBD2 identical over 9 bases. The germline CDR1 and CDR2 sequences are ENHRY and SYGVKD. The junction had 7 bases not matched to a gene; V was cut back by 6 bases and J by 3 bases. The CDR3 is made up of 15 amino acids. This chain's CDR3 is CAIRTTSGVTDTQYF. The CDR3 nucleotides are TGTGCCATCAGGACGACTAGCGGAGTAACAGATACGCAGTATTTT.